What follows are 2 T cell receptor beta chains derived from one specimen sequenced in a study of T cells in pancreatic ductal adenocarcinoma. Surgery without prior neoadjuvant therapy was the treatment of the selected pancreatic ductal adenocarcinoma patients. This table comes from immunoSEQ multiplex PCR, and its TCRdb copy is limited to in-frame clones, with some not included. This table has about 16,000 clones, roughly 90% appearing once. The sequenced sample was PBMCs. Receptor source: a human donor with pancreatic ductal adenocarcinoma.

There are a few counts of this clone. This chain joins TRBV5-1 and TRBJ2-7, with 10 positions matching TRBD1. The V and J ends lost 0 bases and 3 bases, in that order; junction bases with no gene match: 6. The germline gives CDR1 SGHRS, CDR2 YFSETQ. This CDR3 region has 16 residues. CDR3 region: CASSLARTGGFYEQYF. CDR3 DNA: TGCGCCAGCAGCTTGGCTCGGACAGGGGGGTTCTACGAGCAGTACTTC.

As concerns this clone: The junction departs from the called germline gene at one end, perhaps through a read error. V and J are TRBV9 and TRBJ1-1, with TRBD1 matching over 9 bases. Germline V CDR1 and CDR2: SGDLS, YYNGEE. CDR3 length equals 16 residues. The DNA of the CDR3 is TGTGCCAGCAGCCCAGGGGGGACAGGGCTGAAGACTGAAGCTTTCTTT. This encodes CASSPGGTGLKTEAFF.